These T cell receptor beta chains were read from a single sample in a study of early stage breast cancer tumors. Produced via immunoSEQ multiplex PCR; TCRdb's table is partial and in-frame only. The sample has roughly 5,000 clones; around 70% are singletons. Sequenced input: breast tumor tissue. The receptors were sampled from a person in their 60s with breast cancer. The CDR3 runs from the conserved cysteine through the conserved F or W. D genes are given only for firm matches. The size field is filled for only some rows; it gives once, few, many or a size class.

CDR3 protein | CDR3 DNA | J gene | CDR3 length | D gene | V gene | clone size
CASTLRDFGFDTQYF | TGCGCCAGCACTCTCCGGGACTTCGGTTTCGATACGCAGTATTTT | TRBJ2-3 | 15 | . | TRBV5-1 | .
CASSFLAGGETQYF | TGTGCCAGCAGCTTTCTAGCGGGGGGGGAGACCCAGTACTTC | TRBJ2-5 | 14 | TRBD2 | TRBV7-6 | .
CASSLSREYEQYF | TGTGCCAGCAGCTTAAGCAGAGAATACGAGCAGTACTTC | TRBJ2-7 | 13 | . | TRBV7-2 | .
CSVENGYTF | TGCAGCGTTGAAAATGGCTACACCTTC | TRBJ1-2 | 9 | . | TRBV29-1 | .
CASSQVFGSTEAFF | TGTGCCAGCAGCCAAGTCTTTGGGTCCACTGAAGCTTTCTTT | TRBJ1-1 | 14 | . | TRBV14 | .
CASSQRQLNTEAFF | TGCGCCAGCAGCCAGAGACAGTTGAACACTGAAGCTTTCTTT | TRBJ1-1 | 14 | . | TRBV4-1 | few
CASTSGTSSLETQYF | TGTGCCAGCACTTCCGGGACTAGCAGTCTGGAGACCCAGTACTTC | TRBJ2-5 | 15 | TRBD2 | TRBV5-5 | .
CASSPTKDTQYF | TGTGCCAGTAGTCCAACTAAAGATACGCAGTATTTT | TRBJ2-3 | 12 | . | TRBV19 | .
CASSSGRLYGYTF | TGTGCCAGCAGTTCAGGACGCCTCTATGGCTACACCTTC | TRBJ1-2 | 13 | . | TRBV27 | few
CAGQPVSEFEQYF | TGTGCCGGCCAGCCAGTATCGGAATTCGAGCAGTACTTC | TRBJ2-7 | 13 | . | TRBV2 | .
CASSLEVGNSPLHF | TGCGCCAGCAGCTTGGAAGTGGGGAATTCACCCCTCCACTTT | TRBJ1-6 | 14 | . | TRBV5-1 | few
CASSQGLAGSYEQYF | TGTGCCAGCAGCCAGGGACTAGCGGGCTCCTACGAGCAGTACTTC | TRBJ2-7 | 15 | TRBD2 | TRBV7-2 | .
CASSPRTPRRNTIYF | TGTGCCAGCTCACCGCGGACCCCAAGAAGAAACACCATATATTTT | TRBJ1-3 | 15 | . | TRBV18 | .
CASSRPGQGSYEQYF | TGTGCCAGCAGCCGTCCGGGACAGGGGTCCTACGAGCAGTACTTC | TRBJ2-7 | 15 | TRBD1 | TRBV6-6 | few
CASSLGETTDTQYF | TGTGCCAGCAGTCTCGGGGAGACCACAGATACGCAGTATTTT | TRBJ2-3 | 14 | . | TRBV11-1 | .
CASSSSRNTEAFF | TGTGCCAGCAGCTCCTCCCGGAACACTGAAGCTTTCTTT | TRBJ1-1 | 13 | . | TRBV5-8 | .
CASSTRQAIPGEQYF | TGTGCCAGCAGTACCCGACAGGCTATCCCGGGGGAGCAGTACTTC | TRBJ2-7 | 15 | . | TRBV6-5 | few
CASSDRYEQYF | TGTGCCAGCAGCGACAGATACGAGCAGTACTTC | TRBJ2-7 | 11 | . | TRBV5-5 | .